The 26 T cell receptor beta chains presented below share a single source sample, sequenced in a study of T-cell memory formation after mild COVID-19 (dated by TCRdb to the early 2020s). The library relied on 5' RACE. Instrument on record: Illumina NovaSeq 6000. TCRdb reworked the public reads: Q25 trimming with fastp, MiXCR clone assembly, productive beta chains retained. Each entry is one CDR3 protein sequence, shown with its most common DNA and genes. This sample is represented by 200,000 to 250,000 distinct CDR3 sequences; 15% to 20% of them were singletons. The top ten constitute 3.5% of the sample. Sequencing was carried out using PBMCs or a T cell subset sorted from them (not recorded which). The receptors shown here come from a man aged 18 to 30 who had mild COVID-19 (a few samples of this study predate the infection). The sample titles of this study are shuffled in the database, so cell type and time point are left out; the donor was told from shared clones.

The CDR3: CASRTEGNTEAFF. The CDR3 nucleotides are TGCGCCAGTAGGACAGAAGGCAACACTGAAGCTTTCTTT. The chain has TRBV5-1 and TRBJ1-1, with a weak D call TRBD1 (6 bases). This CDR3 comprises 13 residues. The ends were cut back, 8 bases at V and 2 bases at J, with 13 bases in the middle. CDR1 and CDR2 (germline): SGHRS, YFSETQ.

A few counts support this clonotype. The CDR3 region is CASSLAYQPQHF. The CDR3 DNA reads TGTGCCAGCAGCTTAGCGTATCAGCCCCAGCATTTT. V is TRBV7-2 and J is TRBJ1-5; no reliable D call. The CDR3 extends over 12 amino acids. V was shortened by 0 bases and J by 5 bases, with 2 bases between the two germline ends. The V gene's germline CDR1 is SGHTA and CDR2 FQGNSA.

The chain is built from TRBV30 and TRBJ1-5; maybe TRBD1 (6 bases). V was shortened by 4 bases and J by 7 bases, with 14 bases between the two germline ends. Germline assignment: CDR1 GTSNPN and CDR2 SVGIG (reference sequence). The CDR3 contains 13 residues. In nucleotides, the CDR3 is TGTGCCTGGAAGGCGGGGGGACAACAGCCCCAGCATTTT. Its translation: CAWKAGGQQPQHF.

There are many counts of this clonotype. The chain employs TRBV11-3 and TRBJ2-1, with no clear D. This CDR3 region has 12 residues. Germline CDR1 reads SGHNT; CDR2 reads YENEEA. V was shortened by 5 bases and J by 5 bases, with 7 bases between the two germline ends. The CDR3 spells CASSHTHNEQFF. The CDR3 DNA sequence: TGTGCCAGCAGCCACACCCACAATGAGCAGTTCTTC.

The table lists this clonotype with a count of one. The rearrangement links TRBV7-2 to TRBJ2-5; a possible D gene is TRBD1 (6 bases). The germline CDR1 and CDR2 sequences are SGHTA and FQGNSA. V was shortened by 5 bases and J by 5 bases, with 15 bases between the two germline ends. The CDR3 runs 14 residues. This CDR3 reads CASSPLPDRETQYF. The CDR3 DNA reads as TGTGCCAGCAGCCCGTTGCCCGACAGGGAGACCCAGTACTTC.

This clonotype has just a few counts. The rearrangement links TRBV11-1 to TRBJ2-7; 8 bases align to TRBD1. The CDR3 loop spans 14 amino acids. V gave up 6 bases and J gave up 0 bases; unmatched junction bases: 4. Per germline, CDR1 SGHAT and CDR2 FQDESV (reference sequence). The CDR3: CASRSTGGSYEQYV. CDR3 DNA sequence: TGTGCCAGCAGATCAACAGGGGGCTCCTACGAGCAGTACGTC.

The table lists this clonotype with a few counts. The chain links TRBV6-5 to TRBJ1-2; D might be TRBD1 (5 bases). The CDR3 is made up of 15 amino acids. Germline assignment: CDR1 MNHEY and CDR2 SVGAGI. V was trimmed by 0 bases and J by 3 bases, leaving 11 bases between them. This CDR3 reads CASSYSSGPDYGYTF. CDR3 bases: TGTGCCAGCAGTTACTCATCGGGGCCGGACTATGGCTACACCTTC.

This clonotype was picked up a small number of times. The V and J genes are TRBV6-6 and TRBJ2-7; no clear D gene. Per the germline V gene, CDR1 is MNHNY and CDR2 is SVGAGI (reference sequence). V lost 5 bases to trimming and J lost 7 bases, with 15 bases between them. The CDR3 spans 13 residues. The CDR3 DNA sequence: TGTGCCAGCAGTAAACCGACGGAAGAAGAGCAGTACTTC. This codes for CASSKPTEEEQYF.

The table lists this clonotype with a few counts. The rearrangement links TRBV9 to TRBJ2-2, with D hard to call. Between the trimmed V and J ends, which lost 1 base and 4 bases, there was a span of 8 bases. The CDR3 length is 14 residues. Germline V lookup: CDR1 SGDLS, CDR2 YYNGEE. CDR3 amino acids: CASSVSPATGELFF. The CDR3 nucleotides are TGTGCCAGCAGCGTATCGCCGGCCACCGGGGAGCTGTTTTTT.

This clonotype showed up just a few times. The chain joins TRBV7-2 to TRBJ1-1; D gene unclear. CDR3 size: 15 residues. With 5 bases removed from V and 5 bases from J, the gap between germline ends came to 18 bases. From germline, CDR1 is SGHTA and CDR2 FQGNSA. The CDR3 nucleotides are TGTGCCAGCAGCAGCGAGACGATCCAGTGGACTGAAGCTTTCTTT. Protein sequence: CASSSETIQWTEAFF.

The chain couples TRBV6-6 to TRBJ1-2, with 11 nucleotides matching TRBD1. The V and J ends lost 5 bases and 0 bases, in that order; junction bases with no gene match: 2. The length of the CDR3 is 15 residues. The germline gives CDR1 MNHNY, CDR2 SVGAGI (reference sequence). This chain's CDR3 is CASSEGQGANYGYTF. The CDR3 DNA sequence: TGTGCCAGCAGTGAGGGACAGGGGGCTAACTATGGCTACACCTTC.

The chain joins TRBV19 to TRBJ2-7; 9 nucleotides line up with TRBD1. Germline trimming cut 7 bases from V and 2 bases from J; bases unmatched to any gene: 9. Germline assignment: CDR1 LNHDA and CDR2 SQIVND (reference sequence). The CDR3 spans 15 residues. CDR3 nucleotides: TGTGCCAGTACCACTGGACAGGGGCGCCCCTACGAGCAGTACTTC. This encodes CASTTGQGRPYEQYF. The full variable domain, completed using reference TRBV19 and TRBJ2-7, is DGGITQSPKYLFRKEGQNVTLSCEQNLNHDAMYWYRQDPGQGLRLIYYSQIVNDFQKGDIAEGYSVSREKKESFPLTVTSAQKNPTAFYLCASTTGQGRPYEQYFGPGTRLTVT.

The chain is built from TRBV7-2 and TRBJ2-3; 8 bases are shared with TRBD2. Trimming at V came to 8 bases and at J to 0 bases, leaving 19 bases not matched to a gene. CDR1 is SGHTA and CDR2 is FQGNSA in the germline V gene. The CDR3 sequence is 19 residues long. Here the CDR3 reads CASPPGAAGGASSTDTQYF. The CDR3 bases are TGTGCCAGCCCCCCCGGTGCGGCGGGGGGCGCCTCTAGCACAGATACGCAGTATTTT.

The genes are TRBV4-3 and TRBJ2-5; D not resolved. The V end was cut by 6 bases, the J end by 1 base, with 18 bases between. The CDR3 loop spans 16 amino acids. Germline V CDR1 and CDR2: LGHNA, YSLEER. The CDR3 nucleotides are TGCGCCAGCAGTGGCAAGATCAGCCCGCTCCAAGAGACCCAGTACTTC. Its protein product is CASSGKISPLQETQYF.

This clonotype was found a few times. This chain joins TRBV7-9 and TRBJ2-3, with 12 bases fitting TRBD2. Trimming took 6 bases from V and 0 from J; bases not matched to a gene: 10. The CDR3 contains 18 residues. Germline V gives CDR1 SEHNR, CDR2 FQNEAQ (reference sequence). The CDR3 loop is CASRRNTSGGHSTDTQYF. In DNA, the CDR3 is TGTGCCAGCAGACGAAATACTAGCGGGGGGCATAGCACAGATACGCAGTATTTT.

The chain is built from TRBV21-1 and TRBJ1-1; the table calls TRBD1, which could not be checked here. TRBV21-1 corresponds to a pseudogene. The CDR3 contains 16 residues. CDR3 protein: CASSKAGTGVNTEAFF. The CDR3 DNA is TGTGCCAGCAGCAAAGCCGGGACAGGGGTGAACACTGAAGCTTTCTTT.

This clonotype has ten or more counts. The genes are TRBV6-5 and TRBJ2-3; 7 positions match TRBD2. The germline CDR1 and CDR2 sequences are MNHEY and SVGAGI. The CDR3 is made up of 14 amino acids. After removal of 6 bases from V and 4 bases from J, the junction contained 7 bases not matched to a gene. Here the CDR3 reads CASRSFGGSDTQYF. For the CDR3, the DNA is TGTGCCAGCAGGTCTTTCGGGGGGTCAGATACGCAGTATTTT.

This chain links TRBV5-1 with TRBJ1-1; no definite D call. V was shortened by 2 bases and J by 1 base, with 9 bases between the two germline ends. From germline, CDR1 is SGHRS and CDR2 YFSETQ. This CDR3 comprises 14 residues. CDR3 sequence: CASSLLNPNTEAFF. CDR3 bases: TGCGCCAGCAGCTTATTAAATCCGAACACTGAAGCTTTCTTT.

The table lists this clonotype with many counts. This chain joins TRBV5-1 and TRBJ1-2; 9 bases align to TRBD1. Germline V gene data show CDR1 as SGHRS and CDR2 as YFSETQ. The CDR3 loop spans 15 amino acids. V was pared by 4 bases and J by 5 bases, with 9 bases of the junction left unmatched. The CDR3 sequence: CASSDDPGTGYGYTF. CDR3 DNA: TGCGCCAGCAGCGATGATCCCGGGACAGGGTATGGCTACACCTTC.

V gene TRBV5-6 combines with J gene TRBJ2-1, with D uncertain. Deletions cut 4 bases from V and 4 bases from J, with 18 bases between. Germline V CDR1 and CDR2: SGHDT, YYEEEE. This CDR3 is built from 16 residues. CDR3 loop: CASSLWEGRSYNEQFF. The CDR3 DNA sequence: TGTGCCAGCAGCCTATGGGAAGGCAGATCATACAATGAGCAGTTCTTC. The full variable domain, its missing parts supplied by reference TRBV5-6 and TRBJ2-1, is DAGVTQSPTHLIKTRGQQVTLRCSPKSGHDTVSWYQQALGQGPQFIFQYYEEEERQRGNFPDRFSGHQFPNYSSELNVNALLLGDSALYLCASSLWEGRSYNEQFFGPGTRLTVL.

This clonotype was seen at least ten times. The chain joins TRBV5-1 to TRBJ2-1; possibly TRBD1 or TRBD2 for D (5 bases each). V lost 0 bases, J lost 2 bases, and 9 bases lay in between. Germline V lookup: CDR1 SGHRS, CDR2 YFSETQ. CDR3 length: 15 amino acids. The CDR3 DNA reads TGCGCCAGCAGCTTGGGATCGGGGCCCTACAATGAGCAGTTCTTC. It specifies CASSLGSGPYNEQFF. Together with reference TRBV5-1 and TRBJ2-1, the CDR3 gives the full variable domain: KAGVTQTPRYLIKTRGQQVTLSCSPISGHRSVSWYQQTPGQGLQFLFEYFSETQRNKGNFPGRFSGRQFSNSRSEMNVSTLELGDSALYLCASSLGSGPYNEQFFGPGTRLTVL.

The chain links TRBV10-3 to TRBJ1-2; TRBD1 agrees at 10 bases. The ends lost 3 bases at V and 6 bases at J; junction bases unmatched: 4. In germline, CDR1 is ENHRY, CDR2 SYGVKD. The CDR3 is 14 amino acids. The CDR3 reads CAISEGQGVDGYTF. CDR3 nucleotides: TGTGCCATCAGTGAAGGACAGGGGGTGGATGGCTACACCTTC.

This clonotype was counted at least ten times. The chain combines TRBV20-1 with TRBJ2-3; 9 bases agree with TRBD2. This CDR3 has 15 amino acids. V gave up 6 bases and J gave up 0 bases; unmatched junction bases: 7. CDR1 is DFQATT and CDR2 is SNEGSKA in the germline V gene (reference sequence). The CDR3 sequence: CSAPTTSGSTDTQYF. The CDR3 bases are TGCAGTGCCCCGACTACTAGCGGGAGCACAGATACGCAGTATTTT.

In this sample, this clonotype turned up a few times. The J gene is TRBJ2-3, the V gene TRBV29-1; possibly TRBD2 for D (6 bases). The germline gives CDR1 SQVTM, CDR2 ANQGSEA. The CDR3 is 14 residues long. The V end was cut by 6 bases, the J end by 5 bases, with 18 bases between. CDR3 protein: CSVERNHGGDTQYF. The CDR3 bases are TGCAGCGTCGAGCGGAACCACGGGGGAGATACGCAGTATTTT.

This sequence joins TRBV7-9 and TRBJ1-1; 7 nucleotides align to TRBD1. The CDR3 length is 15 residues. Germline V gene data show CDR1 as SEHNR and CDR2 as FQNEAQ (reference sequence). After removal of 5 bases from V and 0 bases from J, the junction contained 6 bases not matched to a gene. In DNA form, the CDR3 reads TGTGCCAGCAGCCCGTTTCAGGGGGTGAACACTGAAGCTTTCTTT. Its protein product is CASSPFQGVNTEAFF.

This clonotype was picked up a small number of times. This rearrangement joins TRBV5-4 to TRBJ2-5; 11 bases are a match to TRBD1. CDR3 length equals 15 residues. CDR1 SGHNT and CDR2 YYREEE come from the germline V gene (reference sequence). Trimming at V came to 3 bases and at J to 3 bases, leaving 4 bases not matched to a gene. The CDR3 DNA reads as TGTGCCAGCAGCTCAGGACAGGGGGCGAAAGAGACCCAGTACTTC. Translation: CASSSGQGAKETQYF.